This T cell receptor (beta chain) appears in the sequencing data of a study of naive and memory T cell subsets. Trimming stripped 3 bases from V and 3 bases from J, with 12 bases between. CDR1 SNHLY and CDR2 FYNNEI come from the germline V gene. CDR3 length: 15 amino acids. An equimolar mix of two oligonucleotides served as the beta constant-region primer for TRBC1 and TRBC2. The ligated cDNA underwent four PCR rounds using SP2 and nested alpha and beta constant-region primers. TCRdb analysed the UMI-ligation and nested PCR reads with MiXCR anew, one entry per CDR3 protein. The table shows roughly 140,000 distinct CDR3 sequences, with about a sixth occurring only once.

The gene calls are TRBV2 and TRBJ1-5; D is undetermined. The TCR was taken from a human donor in good health. Sequencing used naive CD4+ T cells from blood. The DNA for the CDR3 is TGTGCCAGCAGTGACCAAGCCAGGAACAATCAGCCCCAGCATTTT. Encoded protein: CASSDQARNNQPQHF. Full variable domain (rest looked up from reference TRBV2 and TRBJ1-5): EPEVTQTPSHQVTQMGQEVILRCVPISNHLYFYWYRQILGQKVEFLVSFYNNEISEKSEIFDDQFSVERPDGSNFTLKIRSTKLEDSAMYFCASSDQARNNQPQHFGDGTRLSIL.